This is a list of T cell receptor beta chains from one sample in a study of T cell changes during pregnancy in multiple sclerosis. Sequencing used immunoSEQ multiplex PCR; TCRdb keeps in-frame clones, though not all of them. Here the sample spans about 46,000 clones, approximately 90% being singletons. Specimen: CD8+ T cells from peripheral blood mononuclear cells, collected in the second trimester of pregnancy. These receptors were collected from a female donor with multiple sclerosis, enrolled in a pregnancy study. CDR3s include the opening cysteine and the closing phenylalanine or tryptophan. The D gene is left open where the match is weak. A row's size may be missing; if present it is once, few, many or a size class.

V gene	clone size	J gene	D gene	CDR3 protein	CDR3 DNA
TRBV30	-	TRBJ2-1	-	CAWVLAYEQFF	TGTGCCTGGGTTCTAGCGTATGAGCAGTTCTTC
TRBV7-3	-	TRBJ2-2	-	CASSSLESNTGELFF	TGTGCCAGCAGCTCCCTTGAGTCGAACACCGGGGAGCTGTTTTTT
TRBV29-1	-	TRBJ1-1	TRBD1	CSVDGQANTEAFF	TGCAGCGTGGATGGACAGGCGAACACTGAAGCTTTCTTT
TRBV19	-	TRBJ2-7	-	CASSSSYEQYF	TGTGCCAGTAGCTCTTCGTACGAGCAGTACTTC
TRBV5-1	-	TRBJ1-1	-	CASSLGPGTEAFF	TGCGCCAGCAGCTTGGGGCCGGGCACTGAAGCTTTCTTT
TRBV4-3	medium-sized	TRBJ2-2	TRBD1	CASSQEQTGTTGELFF	TGCGCCAGCAGCCAAGAGCAGACAGGGACCACCGGGGAGCTGTTTTTT
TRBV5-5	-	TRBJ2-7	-	CASSWGGREVDEQYF	TGTGCCAGCTCATGGGGGGGCAGGGAGGTTGACGAGCAGTACTTC
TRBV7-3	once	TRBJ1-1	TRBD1	CASSSGQGISEAFF	TGTGCCAGCAGCTCCGGACAGGGAATTAGTGAAGCTTTCTTT
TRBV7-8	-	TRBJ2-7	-	CASSFGDTSYEQYF	TGTGCCAGCAGCTTCGGGGACACTTCCTACGAGCAGTACTTC
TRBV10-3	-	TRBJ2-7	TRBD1	CATTPTGANEQYF	TGTGCCACCACCCCCACAGGGGCAAACGAGCAGTACTTC
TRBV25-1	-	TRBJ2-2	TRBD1	CASSDNQGAGTGELFF	TGTGCCAGCAGTGACAACCAGGGGGCGGGCACCGGGGAGCTGTTTTTT
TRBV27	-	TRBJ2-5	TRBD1	CASTWTGGSETQYF	TGTGCCAGCACCTGGACAGGGGGCTCAGAGACCCAGTACTTC
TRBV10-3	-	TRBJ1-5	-	CAISDKGLNQPQHF	TGTGCCATCAGTGATAAAGGACTCAATCAGCCCCAGCATTTT
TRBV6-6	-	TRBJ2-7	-	CASSPVGFKQYF	TGTGCCAGCAGTCCCGTCGGGTTCAAGCAGTACTTC